The source of this T cell receptor (beta chain) is a study of blood T cells in healthy people across ages. As concerns this clonotype: Antigen: not known. A junction boundary mismatches the germline segment, possibly from a read error.

Next came a second PCR, run for roughly 6 to 11 cycles, which used a sample-barcoded 5' primer along with a J-beta primer mix. Samples each returned at least 3 million CDR3-containing paired-end reads. In TCRdb, the 5' RACE reads were re-called with MiXCR into one record per CDR3 protein. The table lists 650,000 to 800,000 distinct CDR3 sequences, roughly 44% of them singletons. Whole-study findings and limits: Roughly linearly, TCR beta diversity per million T cells fell as age increased.

CDR1 is MNHEY, CDR2 SVGAGI, per germline. The CDR3 consists of 13 residues. Donors gave ten milliliters of peripheral blood apiece. Total RNA amounts of at least 6 micrograms were extracted per sample. Input material: blood. The chain has TRBV6-5 and TRBJ1-2, with D possibly TRBD1 on 5 matching bases. The clonotype originates from a man in his sixties in good health. The CDR3 nucleotides are TGTGCCAGCAGTGACTCCACAGGCTATGGCTACACCTTC. Encoded protein: CASSDSTGYGYTF.